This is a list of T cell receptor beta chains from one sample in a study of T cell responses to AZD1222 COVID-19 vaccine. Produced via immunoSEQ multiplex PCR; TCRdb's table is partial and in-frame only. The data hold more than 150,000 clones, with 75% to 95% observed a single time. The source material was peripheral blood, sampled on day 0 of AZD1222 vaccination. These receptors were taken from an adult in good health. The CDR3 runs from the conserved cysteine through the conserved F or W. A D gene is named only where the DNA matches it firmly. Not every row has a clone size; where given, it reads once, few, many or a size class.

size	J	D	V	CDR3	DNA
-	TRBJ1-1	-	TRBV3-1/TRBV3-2	CASSRTRATSEAFF	TGTGCCAGCAGCCGAACTCGAGCCACGTCTGAAGCTTTCTTT
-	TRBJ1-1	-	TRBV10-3	CAISDRVRGSEAFF	TGTGCCATCAGTGACAGGGTTCGTGGGAGTGAAGCTTTCTTT
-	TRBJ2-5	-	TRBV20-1	CSASPGGTQYF	TGCAGTGCTAGCCCCGGGGGGACCCAGTACTTC
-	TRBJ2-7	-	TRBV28	CASTLQGSYEQYF	TGTGCCAGCACCTTACAGGGATCCTACGAGCAGTACTTC
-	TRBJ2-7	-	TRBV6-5	CASSYGLNYEQYF	TGTGCCAGCAGTTACGGGCTAAACTACGAGCAGTACTTC
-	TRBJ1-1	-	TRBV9	CASSVDGSEAFF	TGTGCCAGCAGCGTAGATGGCTCTGAAGCTTTCTTT
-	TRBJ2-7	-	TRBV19	CASSTTIHYGRSYEQYF	TGTGCCAGTAGTACCACTATACATTATGGCCGCTCCTACGAGCAGTACTTC
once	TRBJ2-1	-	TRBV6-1	CASSEAGLNSYNEQFF	TGTGCCAGCAGTGAAGCGGGACTGAACTCCTACAATGAGCAGTTCTTC
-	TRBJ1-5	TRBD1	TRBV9	CASSEGQGSNQPQHF	TGTGCCAGCAGCGAGGGACAGGGGAGCAATCAGCCCCAGCATTTT
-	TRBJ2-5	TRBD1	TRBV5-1	CASSLGTGYGETQYF	TGCGCCAGCAGCTTAGGGACAGGTTACGGAGAGACCCAGTACTTC
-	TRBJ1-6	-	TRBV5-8	CASSFPPPLHF	TGTGCCAGCAGCTTTCCTCCACCCCTCCACTTT
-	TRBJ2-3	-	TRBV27	CASSWVSDDTQYF	TGTGCCAGCAGTTGGGTATCGGACGATACGCAGTATTTT
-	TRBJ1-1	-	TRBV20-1	CSASGGGWNTEAFF	TGCAGTGCTAGTGGGGGCGGGTGGAACACTGAAGCTTTCTTT
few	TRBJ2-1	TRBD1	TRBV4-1	CASSHRTGGSYNEQFF	TGCGCCAGCAGCCACAGGACAGGGGGTTCCTACAATGAGCAGTTCTTC
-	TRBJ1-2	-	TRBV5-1	CASSADGNYGYTF	TGCGCCAGCAGCGCGGACGGGAACTATGGCTACACCTTC
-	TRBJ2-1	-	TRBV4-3	CASSREIDYEQFF	TGCGCCAGCAGCCGCGAAATCGATTATGAGCAGTTCTTC
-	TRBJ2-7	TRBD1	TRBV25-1	CASSDRKQGALSYEQYF	TGTGCCAGCAGTGACCGGAAACAGGGGGCGCTTTCCTACGAGCAGTACTTC
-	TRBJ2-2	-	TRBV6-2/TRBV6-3	CASSSTGELFF	TGTGCCAGCAGTTCTACCGGGGAGCTGTTTTTT
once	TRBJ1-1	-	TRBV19	CASSNTYTEAFF	TGTGCCAGTAGTAACACCTACACTGAAGCTTTCTTT
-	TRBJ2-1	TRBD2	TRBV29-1	CSVEKLPSGSFNEQFF	TGCAGCGTTGAAAAGTTGCCTAGCGGGAGTTTTAATGAGCAGTTCTTC
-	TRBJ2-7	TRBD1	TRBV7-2	CASSHDRVREQYF	TGTGCCAGCAGCCATGACAGGGTTCGCGAGCAGTACTTC
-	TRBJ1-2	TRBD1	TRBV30	CAWSGTGGPNYGYTF	TGTGCCTGGAGTGGGACAGGGGGTCCCAACTATGGCTACACCTTC
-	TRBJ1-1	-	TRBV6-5	CASSRGRLNTEAFF	TGTGCCAGCAGCCGGGGACGTTTGAACACTGAAGCTTTCTTT
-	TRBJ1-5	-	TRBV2	CASSVNRVKNQPQHF	TGTGCCAGCAGTGTGAACAGAGTCAAGAATCAGCCCCAGCATTTT
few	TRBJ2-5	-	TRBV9	CASSPQGTKETQYF	TGTGCCAGCAGCCCACAGGGTACGAAAGAGACCCAGTACTTC
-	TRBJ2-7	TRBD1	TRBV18	CASSPATGDDEQYF	TGTGCCAGCTCACCCGCGACAGGGGATGACGAGCAGTACTTC
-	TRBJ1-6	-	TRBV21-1	CASSWINNSPLHF	TGTGCCAGCAGCTGGATAAATAATTCACCCCTCCACTTT
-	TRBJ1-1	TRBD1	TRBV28	CASSFGTGVMNTEAFF	TGTGCCAGCAGTTTCGGGACAGGGGTTATGAACACTGAAGCTTTCTTT
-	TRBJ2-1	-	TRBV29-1	CSAQVLNEQFF	TGCAGCGCCCAAGTCTTGAATGAGCAGTTCTTC
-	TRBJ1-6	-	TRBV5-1	CASSLEGQARRVNSPLHF	TGCGCCAGCAGCTTGGAGGGACAAGCAAGACGGGTGAACTCACCCCTCCACTTT
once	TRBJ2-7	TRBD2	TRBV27	CASSLSSGSIYEQYF	TGTGCCAGCAGTTTATCCAGCGGGAGTATCTACGAGCAGTACTTC
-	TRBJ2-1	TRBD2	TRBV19	CASSIDSGGSYNEQFF	TGTGCCAGTAGTATAGACTCGGGAGGATCTTACAATGAGCAGTTCTTC
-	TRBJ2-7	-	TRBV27	CASGRSSYEQYF	TGTGCCAGCGGCAGATCCTCCTACGAGCAGTACTTC
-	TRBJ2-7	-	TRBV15	CATSRDEEFYEQYF	TGTGCCACCAGCAGAGATGAGGAGTTCTACGAGCAGTACTTC
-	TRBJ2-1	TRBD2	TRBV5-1	CASSTIGLAADEQFF	TGCGCCAGCAGCACAATTGGACTAGCGGCGGATGAGCAGTTCTTC
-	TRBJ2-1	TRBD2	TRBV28	CASSPPSGSLNEQFF	TGTGCCAGCAGTCCGCCTAGCGGGAGTCTGAATGAGCAGTTCTTC
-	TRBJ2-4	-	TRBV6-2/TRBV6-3	CASSSPTGAKNIQYF	TGTGCCAGCAGTTCTCCGACCGGGGCCAAAAACATTCAGTACTTC
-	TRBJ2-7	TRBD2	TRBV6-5	CASISGRNYEQYF	TGTGCCAGCATTAGCGGGCGCAACTACGAGCAGTACTTC
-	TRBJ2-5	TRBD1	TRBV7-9	CASRPRTGGWETQYF	TGTGCCAGCAGACCGAGGACAGGGGGCTGGGAGACCCAGTACTTC
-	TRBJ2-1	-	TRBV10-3	CAIAPLGGGPNNEQFF	TGTGCCATCGCTCCCCTAGGGGGAGGGCCGAATAATGAGCAGTTCTTC
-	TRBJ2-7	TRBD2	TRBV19	CASSPQTSGMYEQYF	TGTGCCAGTAGTCCCCAGACTAGCGGGATGTACGAGCAGTACTTC
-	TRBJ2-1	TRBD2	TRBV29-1	CSVRAGLYNEQFF	TGCAGCGTCCGAGCGGGACTCTACAATGAGCAGTTCTTC
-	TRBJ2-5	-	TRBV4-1	CASSQAWGETQYF	TGCGCCAGCAGCCAAGCTTGGGGAGAGACCCAGTACTTC
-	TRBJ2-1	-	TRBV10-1	CASQPQPERGLDEQFF	TGCGCCTCACAGCCCCAACCAGAAAGAGGCCTGGATGAGCAGTTCTTC
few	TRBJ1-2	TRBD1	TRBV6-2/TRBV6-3	CASSSQDRIYGYTF	TGTGCCAGCAGTTCCCAGGACAGGATCTATGGCTACACCTTC